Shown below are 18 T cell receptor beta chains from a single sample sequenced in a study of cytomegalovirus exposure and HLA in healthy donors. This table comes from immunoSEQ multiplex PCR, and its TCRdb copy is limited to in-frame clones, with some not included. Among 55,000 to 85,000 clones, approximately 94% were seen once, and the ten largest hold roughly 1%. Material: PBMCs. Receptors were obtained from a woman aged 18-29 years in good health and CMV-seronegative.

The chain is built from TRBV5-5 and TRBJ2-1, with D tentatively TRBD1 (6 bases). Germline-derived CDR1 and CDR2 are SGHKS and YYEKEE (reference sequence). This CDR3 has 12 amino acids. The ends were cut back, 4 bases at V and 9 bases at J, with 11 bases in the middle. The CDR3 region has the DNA TGTGCCAGCAGCACACAGGGTAGTGAGCAGTTCTTC. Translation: CASSTQGSEQFF.

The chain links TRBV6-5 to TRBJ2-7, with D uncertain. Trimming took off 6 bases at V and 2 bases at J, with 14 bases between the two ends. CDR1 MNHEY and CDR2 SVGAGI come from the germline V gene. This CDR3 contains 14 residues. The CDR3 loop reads CASRTASQTYEQYF. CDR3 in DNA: TGTGCCAGCAGGACGGCTAGTCAGACCTACGAGCAGTACTTC.

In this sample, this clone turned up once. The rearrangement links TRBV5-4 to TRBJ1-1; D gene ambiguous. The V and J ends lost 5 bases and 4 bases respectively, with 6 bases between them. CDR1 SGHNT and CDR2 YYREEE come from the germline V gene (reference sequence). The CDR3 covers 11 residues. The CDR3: CASRTGTEAFF. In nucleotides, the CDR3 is TGTGCCAGCAGAACGGGCACTGAAGCTTTCTTT.

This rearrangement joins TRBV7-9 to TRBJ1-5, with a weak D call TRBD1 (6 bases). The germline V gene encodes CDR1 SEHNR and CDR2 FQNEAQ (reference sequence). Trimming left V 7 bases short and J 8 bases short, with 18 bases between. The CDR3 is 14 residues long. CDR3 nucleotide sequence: TGTGCCAGCACCCTACGGGGGGCGTTGGAGCCCCAGCATTTT. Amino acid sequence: CASTLRGALEPQHF.

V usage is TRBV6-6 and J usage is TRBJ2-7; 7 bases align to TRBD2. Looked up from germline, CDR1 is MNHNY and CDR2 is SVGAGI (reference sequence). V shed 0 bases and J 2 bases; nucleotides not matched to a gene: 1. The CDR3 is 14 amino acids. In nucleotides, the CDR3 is TGTGCCAGCAGTTACTCGCTAGCGGCCTACGAGCAGTACTTC. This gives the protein CASSYSLAAYEQYF.

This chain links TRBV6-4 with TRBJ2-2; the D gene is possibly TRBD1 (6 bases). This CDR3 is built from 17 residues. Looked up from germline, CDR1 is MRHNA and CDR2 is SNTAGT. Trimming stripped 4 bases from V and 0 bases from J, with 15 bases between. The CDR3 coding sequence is TGTGCCAGCAGTGTAGCAGGGGTCGGTTCGAACACCGGGGAGCTGTTTTTT. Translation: CASSVAGVGSNTGELFF.

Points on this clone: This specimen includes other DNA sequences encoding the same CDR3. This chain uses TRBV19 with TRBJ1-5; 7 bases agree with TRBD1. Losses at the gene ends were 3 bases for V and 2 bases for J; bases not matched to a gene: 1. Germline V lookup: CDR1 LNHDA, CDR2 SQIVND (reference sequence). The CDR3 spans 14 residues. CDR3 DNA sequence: TGTGCCAGTAGTATTGACAGGGGCAATCAGCCCCAGCATTTT. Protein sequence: CASSIDRGNQPQHF.

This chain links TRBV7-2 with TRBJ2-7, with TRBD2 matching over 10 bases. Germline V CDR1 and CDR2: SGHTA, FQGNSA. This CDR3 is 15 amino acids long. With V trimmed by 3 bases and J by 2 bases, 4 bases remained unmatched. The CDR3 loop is CASSLVAGGPYEQYF. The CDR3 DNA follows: TGTGCCAGCAGCTTGGTAGCGGGGGGCCCCTACGAGCAGTACTTC.

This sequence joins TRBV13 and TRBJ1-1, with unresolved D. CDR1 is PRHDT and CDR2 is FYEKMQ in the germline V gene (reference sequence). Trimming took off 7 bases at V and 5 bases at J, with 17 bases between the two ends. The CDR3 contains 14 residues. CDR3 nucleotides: TGTGCCAGCACCTCGATCTCCAGAAAAACTGAAGCTTTCTTT. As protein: CASTSISRKTEAFF.

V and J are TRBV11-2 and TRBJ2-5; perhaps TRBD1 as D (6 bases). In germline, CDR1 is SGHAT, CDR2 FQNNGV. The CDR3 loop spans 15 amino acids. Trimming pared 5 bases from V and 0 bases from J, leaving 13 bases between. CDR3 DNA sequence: TGTGCCAGCAGCGCCCGGACAGACTACCAAGAGACCCAGTACTTC. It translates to CASSARTDYQETQYF. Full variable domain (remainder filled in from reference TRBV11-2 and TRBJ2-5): EAGVAQSPRYKIIEKRQSVAFWCNPISGHATLYWYQQILGQGPKLLIQFQNNGVVDDSQLPKDRFSAERLKGVDSTLKIQPAKLEDSAVYLCASSARTDYQETQYFGPGTRLLVL.

The CDR3 DNA follows: TGTGCCAGCAGCCCCTACAGGGGGCGAAGGGATCAGCCCCAGCATTTT. Translating it yields CASSPYRGRRDQPQHF. This rearrangement joins TRBV7-8 to TRBJ1-5; 9 bases map to TRBD1. The CDR3 has 16 residues. The V and J ends lost 5 bases and 5 bases, in that order; junction bases with no gene match: 10. Germline assignment: CDR1 SGHVS and CDR2 FQNEAQ.

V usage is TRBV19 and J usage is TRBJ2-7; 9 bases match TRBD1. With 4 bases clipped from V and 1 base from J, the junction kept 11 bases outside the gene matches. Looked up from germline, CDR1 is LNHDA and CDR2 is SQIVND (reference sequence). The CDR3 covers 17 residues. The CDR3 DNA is TGTGCCAGTAGTACCCCGACCGGGACAGGGCGTTCCTACGAGCAGTACTTC. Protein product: CASSTPTGTGRSYEQYF.

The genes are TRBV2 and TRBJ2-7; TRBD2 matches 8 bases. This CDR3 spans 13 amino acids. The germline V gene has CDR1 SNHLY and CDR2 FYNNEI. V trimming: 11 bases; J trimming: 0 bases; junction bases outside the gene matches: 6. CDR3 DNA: TGTGCCTCCCGACTAGCGCTCTCCTACGAGCAGTACTTC. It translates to CASRLALSYEQYF.

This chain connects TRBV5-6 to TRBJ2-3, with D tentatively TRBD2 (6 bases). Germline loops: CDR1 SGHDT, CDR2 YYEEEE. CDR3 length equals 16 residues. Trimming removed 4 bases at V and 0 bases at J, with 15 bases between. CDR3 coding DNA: TGTGCCAGCAGCCCTCAGGCGGGACTTAGCACAGATACGCAGTATTTT. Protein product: CASSPQAGLSTDTQYF.

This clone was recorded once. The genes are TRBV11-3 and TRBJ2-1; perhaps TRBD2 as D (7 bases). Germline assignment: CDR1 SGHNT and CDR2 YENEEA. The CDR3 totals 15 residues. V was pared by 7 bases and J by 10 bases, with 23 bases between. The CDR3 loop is CASTQLRGPAGEQFF. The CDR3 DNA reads TGTGCCAGCACCCAGTTGCGGGGGCCCGCGGGCGAGCAGTTCTTC.

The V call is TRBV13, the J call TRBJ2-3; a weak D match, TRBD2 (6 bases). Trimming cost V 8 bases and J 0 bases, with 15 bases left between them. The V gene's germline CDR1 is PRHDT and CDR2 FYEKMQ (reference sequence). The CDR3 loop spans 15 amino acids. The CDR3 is CASRDGSLSTDTQYF. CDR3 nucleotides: TGTGCCAGCCGGGACGGGAGCCTTAGCACAGATACGCAGTATTTT. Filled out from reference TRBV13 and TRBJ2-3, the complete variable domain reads AAGVIQSPRHLIKEKRETATLKCYPIPRHDTVYWYQQGPGQDPQFLISFYEKMQSDKGSIPDRFSAQQFSDYHSELNMSSLELGDSALYFCASRDGSLSTDTQYFGPGTRLTVL.

The CDR3 here is CASSVDAGMNTEAFF. The CDR3 coding sequence is TGTGCCAGCAGCGTAGATGCAGGGATGAACACTGAAGCTTTCTTT. The chain uses TRBV9 and TRBJ1-1, with D perhaps TRBD1 (5 bases). The ends were cut back, 0 bases at V and 0 bases at J, with 9 bases in the middle. CDR1 SGDLS and CDR2 YYNGEE come from the germline V gene. The CDR3 runs 15 residues. The whole variable domain, filled in from reference TRBV9 and TRBJ1-1, reads DSGVTQTPKHLITATGQRVTLRCSPRSGDLSVYWYQQSLDQGLQFLIQYYNGEERAKGNILERFSAQQFPDLHSELNLSSLELGDSALYFCASSVDAGMNTEAFFGQGTRLTVV.

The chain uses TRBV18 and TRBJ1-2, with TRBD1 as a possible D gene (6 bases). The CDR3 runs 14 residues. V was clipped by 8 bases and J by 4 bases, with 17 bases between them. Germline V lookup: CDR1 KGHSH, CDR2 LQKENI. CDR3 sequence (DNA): TGTGCCAGCGCTGGGGGCTCGATGAGCTATGGCTACACCTTC. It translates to CASAGGSMSYGYTF. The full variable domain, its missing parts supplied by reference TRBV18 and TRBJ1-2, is NAGVMQNPRHLVRRRGQEARLRCSPMKGHSHVYWYRQLPEEGLKFMVYLQKENIIDESGMPKERFSAEFPKEGPSILRIQQVVRGDSAAYFCASAGGSMSYGYTFGSGTRLTVV.